Listed below are T cell receptor beta chains from one sample, sequenced in a study of T cell responses to AZD1222 COVID-19 vaccine. Some clones are missing from TCRdb's copy, which holds only in-frame ones; the method was immunoSEQ multiplex PCR. This table has 150,000 to 200,000 clones, over 80% appearing once. This specimen consisted of peripheral blood, obtained on day 0 of AZD1222 vaccination. These TCRs come from an adult in good health. The CDR3 runs from the conserved cysteine through the conserved F or W. D genes are given only for firm matches. Some rows mark clone size as missing; the rest say once, few, many or name a class of expanded clone.

>TRBD1|TRBV19|few|TRBJ2-5
CASSITGGYETQYF
TGTGCCAGTAGTATCACAGGGGGCTATGAGACCCAGTACTTC
>.|TRBV13|.|TRBJ2-1
CASSYRDSVRNEQFF
TGTGCCAGCAGCTACCGCGACAGTGTTCGCAATGAGCAGTTCTTC
>.|TRBV28|.|TRBJ1-2
CATLRLGYTF
TGTGCCACCTTACGGCTAGGCTACACCTTC
>.|TRBV24-1|once|TRBJ1-1
CATSETENTEAFF
TGTGCCACCAGTGAAACGGAGAACACTGAAGCTTTCTTT
>.|TRBV4-2|.|TRBJ1-1
CASSQGNTEAFF
TGTGCCAGCAGCCAAGGGAACACTGAAGCTTTCTTT
>.|TRBV5-6|.|TRBJ2-1
CASSLGGGLSSYNEQFF
TGTGCCAGCAGCTTGGGGGGCGGGCTGAGCTCCTACAATGAGCAGTTCTTC
>TRBD1|TRBV3-1/TRBV3-2|.|TRBJ1-2
CASSQGSGTGYGYTF
TGTGCCAGCAGCCAAGGAAGCGGGACAGGATATGGCTACACCTTC
>.|TRBV4-1|.|TRBJ1-1
CASSPRTANTEAFF
TGCGCCAGCAGCCCGCGGACGGCGAACACTGAAGCTTTCTTT
>TRBD1|TRBV6-5|.|TRBJ2-5
CASSSGTGGTQETQYF
TGTGCCAGCAGTTCCGGGACAGGGGGCACCCAAGAGACCCAGTACTTC
>TRBD2|TRBV2|.|TRBJ2-7
CASSERLAGEYEQYF
TGTGCCAGCAGTGAAAGACTAGCGGGAGAGTACGAGCAGTACTTC
>.|TRBV19|.|TRBJ1-5
CASSQGGLQPQHF
TGTGCCAGTAGTCAAGGGGGTCTTCAGCCCCAGCATTTT
>.|TRBV6-2/TRBV6-3|.|TRBJ1-5
CASSYSARGVSNQPQHF
TGTGCCAGCAGTTACTCGGCCAGGGGTGTGAGCAATCAGCCCCAGCATTTT
>.|TRBV19|once|TRBJ1-1
CASSIDHGNTEAFF
TGTGCCAGTAGTATAGATCACGGGAACACTGAAGCTTTCTTT
>.|TRBV10-2|.|TRBJ1-3
CASSESRGNTIYF
TGCGCCAGCAGTGAGTCGAGGGGAAACACCATATATTTT
>TRBD1|TRBV29-1|.|TRBJ1-1
CSAQDRGTEAFF
TGCAGCGCACAAGACAGGGGCACTGAAGCTTTCTTT
>TRBD1|TRBV28|once|TRBJ1-1
CASSPSTGAMNTEAFF
TGTGCCAGCAGTCCCTCTACAGGGGCCATGAACACTGAAGCTTTCTTT
>.|TRBV28|.|TRBJ1-2
CASSYTGPSGYGYTF
TGTGCCAGCAGCTACACAGGACCCTCTGGGTATGGCTACACCTTC
>TRBD2|TRBV3-1/TRBV3-2|once|TRBJ2-1
CASSQDQRGRAARNEQFF
TGTGCCAGCAGCCAAGATCAACGCGGGAGGGCCGCTAGGAATGAGCAGTTCTTC
>.|TRBV4-1|.|TRBJ2-2
CASSQPLGPGPMKGELFF
TGCGCCAGCAGCCAACCTCTGGGGCCGGGACCTATGAAGGGGGAGCTGTTTTTT
>.|TRBV28|once|TRBJ1-5
CASSLSGRGNQPQHF
TGTGCCAGCAGTTTATCAGGGAGGGGCAATCAGCCCCAGCATTTT
>.|TRBV19|.|TRBJ1-5
CASSIGTRGGQPQHF
TGTGCCAGTAGTATAGGCACCCGGGGGGGTCAGCCCCAGCATTTT
>.|TRBV3-1/TRBV3-2|.|TRBJ1-2
CASSQDKSDYGYTF
TGTGCCAGCAGCCAAGATAAGTCAGACTATGGCTACACCTTC
>.|TRBV7-2|.|TRBJ1-1
CASSFGLNTEAFF
TGTGCCAGCAGCTTCGGTCTGAACACTGAAGCTTTCTTT